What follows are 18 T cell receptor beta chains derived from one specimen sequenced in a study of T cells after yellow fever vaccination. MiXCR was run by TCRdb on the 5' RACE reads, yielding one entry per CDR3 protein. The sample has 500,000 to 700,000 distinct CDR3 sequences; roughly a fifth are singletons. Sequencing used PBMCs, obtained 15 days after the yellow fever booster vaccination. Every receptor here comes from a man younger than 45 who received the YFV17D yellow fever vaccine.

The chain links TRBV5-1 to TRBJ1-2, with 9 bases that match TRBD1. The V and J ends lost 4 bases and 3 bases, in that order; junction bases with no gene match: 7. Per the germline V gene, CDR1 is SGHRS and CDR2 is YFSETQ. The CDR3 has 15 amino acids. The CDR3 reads CASSVGQGNDYGYTF. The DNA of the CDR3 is TGCGCCAGCAGCGTGGGACAGGGTAATGACTATGGCTACACCTTC. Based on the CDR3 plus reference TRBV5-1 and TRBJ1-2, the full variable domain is KAGVTQTPRYLIKTRGQQVTLSCSPISGHRSVSWYQQTPGQGLQFLFEYFSETQRNKGNFPGRFSGRQFSNSRSEMNVSTLELGDSALYLCASSVGQGNDYGYTFGSGTRLTVV.

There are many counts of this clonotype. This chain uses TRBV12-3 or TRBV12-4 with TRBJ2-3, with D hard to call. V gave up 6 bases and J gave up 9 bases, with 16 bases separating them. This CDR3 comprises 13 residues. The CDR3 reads CASSPGSPGTQYF. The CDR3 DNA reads TGTGCCAGCAGCCCTGGGTCCCCCGGCACGCAGTATTTT.

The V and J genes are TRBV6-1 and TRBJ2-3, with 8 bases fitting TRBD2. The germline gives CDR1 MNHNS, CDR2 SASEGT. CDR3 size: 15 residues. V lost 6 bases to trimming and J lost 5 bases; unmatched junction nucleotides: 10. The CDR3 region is CASSAPGLEVDTQYF. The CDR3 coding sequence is TGTGCCAGCAGCGCTCCGGGACTAGAGGTAGATACGCAGTATTTT.

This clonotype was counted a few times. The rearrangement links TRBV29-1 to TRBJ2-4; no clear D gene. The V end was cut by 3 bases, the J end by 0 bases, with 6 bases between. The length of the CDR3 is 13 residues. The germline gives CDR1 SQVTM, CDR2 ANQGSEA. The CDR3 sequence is CSVEVLAKNIQYF. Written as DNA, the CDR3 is TGCAGCGTTGAGGTCTTAGCCAAAAACATTCAGTACTTC. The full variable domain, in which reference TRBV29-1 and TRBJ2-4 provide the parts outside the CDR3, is SAVISQKPSRDICQRGTSLTIQCQVDSQVTMMFWYRQQPGQSLTLIATANQGSEATYESGFVIDKFPISRPNLTFSTLTVSNMSPEDSSIYLCSVEVLAKNIQYFGAGTRLSVL.

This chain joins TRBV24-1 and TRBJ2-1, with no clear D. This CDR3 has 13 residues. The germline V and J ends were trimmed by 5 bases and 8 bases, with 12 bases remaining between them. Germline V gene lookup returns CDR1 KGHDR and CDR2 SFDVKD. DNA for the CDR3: TGTGCCACCAGTGGGGTCACGGACCATGAGCAGTTCTTC. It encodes CATSGVTDHEQFF.

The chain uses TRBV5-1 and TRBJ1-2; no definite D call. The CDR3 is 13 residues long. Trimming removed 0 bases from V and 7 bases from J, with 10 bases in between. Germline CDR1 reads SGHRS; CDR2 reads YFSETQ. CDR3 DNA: TGCGCCAGCAGCTTGGAAAGGGTACGTGGCTACACCTTC. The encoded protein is CASSLERVRGYTF. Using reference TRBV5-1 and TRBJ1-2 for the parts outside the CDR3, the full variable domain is KAGVTQTPRYLIKTRGQQVTLSCSPISGHRSVSWYQQTPGQGLQFLFEYFSETQRNKGNFPGRFSGRQFSNSRSEMNVSTLELGDSALYLCASSLERVRGYTFGSGTRLTVV.

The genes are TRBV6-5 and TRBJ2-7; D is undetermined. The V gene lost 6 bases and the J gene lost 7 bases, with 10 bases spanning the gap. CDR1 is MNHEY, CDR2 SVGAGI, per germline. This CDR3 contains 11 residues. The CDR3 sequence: CASRGGFEQYF. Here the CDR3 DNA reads TGTGCCAGCAGGGGTGGATTTGAGCAGTACTTC.

CDR3 sequence reads: CSARGTSGSPRRNNEQFF. The CDR3 region has the DNA TGCAGTGCTAGAGGGACTAGCGGGAGCCCGCGAAGGAACAATGAGCAGTTCTTC. This chain joins TRBV20-1 and TRBJ2-1; 13 nucleotides line up with TRBD2. The V gene's germline CDR1 is DFQATT and CDR2 SNEGSKA (reference sequence). CDR3 size: 18 residues. J lost 5 bases, V lost 1 base, and 11 bases had no gene match.

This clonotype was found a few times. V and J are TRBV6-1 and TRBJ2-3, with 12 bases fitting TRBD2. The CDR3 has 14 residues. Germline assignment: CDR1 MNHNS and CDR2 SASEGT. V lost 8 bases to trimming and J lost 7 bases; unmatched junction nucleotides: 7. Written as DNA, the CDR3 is TGTGCCAGCGGGGCTAGCGGGAGGGAAAATACGCAGTATTTT. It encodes CASGASGRENTQYF.

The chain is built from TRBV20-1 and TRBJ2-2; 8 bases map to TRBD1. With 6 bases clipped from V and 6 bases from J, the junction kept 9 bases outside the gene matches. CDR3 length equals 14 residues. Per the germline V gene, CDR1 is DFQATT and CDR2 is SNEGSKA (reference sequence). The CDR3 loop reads CSAPGTGLSGELFF. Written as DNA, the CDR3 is TGCAGTGCCCCCGGGACAGGTCTGTCCGGGGAGCTGTTTTTT.

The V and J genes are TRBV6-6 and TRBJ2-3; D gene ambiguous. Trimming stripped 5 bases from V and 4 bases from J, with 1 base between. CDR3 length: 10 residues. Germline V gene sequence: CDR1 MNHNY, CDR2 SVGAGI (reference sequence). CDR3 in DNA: TGTGCCAGCAGTGCAGATACGCAGTATTTT. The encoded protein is CASSADTQYF.

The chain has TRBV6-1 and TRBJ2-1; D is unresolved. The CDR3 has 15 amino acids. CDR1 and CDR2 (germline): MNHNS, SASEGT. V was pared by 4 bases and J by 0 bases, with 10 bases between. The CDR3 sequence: CASSVTDGSYNEQFF. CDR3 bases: TGTGCCAGCAGTGTGACTGACGGCTCCTACAATGAGCAGTTCTTC.

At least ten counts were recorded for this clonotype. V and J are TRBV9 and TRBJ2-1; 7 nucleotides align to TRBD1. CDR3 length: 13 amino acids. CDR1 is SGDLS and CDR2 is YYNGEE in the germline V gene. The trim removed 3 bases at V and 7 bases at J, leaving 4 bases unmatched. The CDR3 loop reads CASSAPQGNEQFF. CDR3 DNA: TGTGCCAGCAGCGCCCCACAGGGGAATGAGCAGTTCTTC.

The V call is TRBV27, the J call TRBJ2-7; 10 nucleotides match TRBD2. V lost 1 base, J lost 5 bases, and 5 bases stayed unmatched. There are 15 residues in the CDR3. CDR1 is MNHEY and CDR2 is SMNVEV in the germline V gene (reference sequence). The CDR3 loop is CASSLWASGSHEQYF. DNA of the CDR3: TGTGCCAGCAGTTTATGGGCTAGCGGGAGCCACGAGCAGTACTTC.

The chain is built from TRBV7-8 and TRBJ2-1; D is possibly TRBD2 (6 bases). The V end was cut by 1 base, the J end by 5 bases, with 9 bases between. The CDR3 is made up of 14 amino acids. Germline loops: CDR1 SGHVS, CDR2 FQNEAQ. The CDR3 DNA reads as TGTGCCAGCAGCTTAGGCGGGGTGAACAATGAGCAGTTCTTC. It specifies CASSLGGVNNEQFF.

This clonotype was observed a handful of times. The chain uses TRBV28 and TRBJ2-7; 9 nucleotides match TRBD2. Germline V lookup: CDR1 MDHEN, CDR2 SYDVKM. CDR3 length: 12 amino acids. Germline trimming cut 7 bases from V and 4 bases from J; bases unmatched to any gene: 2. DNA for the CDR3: TGTGCCAGCACGGGACTAGCTTACGAGCAGTACTTC. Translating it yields CASTGLAYEQYF.

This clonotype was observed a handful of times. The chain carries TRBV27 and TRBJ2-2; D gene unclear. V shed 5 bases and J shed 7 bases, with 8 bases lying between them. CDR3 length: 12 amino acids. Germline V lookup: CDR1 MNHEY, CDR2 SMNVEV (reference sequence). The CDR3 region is CASSPPDGELFF. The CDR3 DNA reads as TGTGCCAGCAGTCCCCCGGACGGGGAGCTGTTTTTT.

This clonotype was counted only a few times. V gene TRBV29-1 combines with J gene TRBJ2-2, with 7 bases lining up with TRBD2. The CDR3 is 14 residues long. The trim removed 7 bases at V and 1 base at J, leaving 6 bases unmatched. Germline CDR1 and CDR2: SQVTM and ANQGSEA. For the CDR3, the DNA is TGCAGCGCTGCGGGGGTTTTGAACACCGGGGAGCTGTTTTTT. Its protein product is CSAAGVLNTGELFF.